One and the same sample provided the 13 T cell receptor beta chains below, sequenced in a study of blood T cell repertoires in COVID-19. Assay: immunoSEQ multiplex PCR; the TCRdb copy retains only in-frame clones and omits some. The sample contains some 260,000 clones, roughly 83% of which appear only once. Sequenced sample: peripheral blood. The source of these receptors is a man of 80 years or more with acute or convalescent COVID-19.

This clone was detected once. The gene calls are TRBV24-1 and TRBJ2-1, with TRBD2 identical over 11 bases. This CDR3 has 16 residues. The trim removed 4 bases at V and 3 bases at J, leaving 4 bases unmatched. In germline, CDR1 is KGHDR, CDR2 SFDVKD. The CDR3 sequence is CATSDQTSGNYNEQFF. The CDR3 coding sequence is TGTGCCACCAGTGACCAGACTAGCGGGAACTACAATGAGCAGTTCTTC.

V usage is TRBV10-3 and J usage is TRBJ1-6; D possibly corresponds to TRBD1 (5 bases). Germline V gene lookup returns CDR1 ENHRY and CDR2 SYGVKD. Trimming shortened V by 4 bases and J by 8 bases, and 9 bases separated the two germline ends. The CDR3 spans 13 residues. The CDR3 loop is CAISARDYSPLHF. The DNA for the CDR3 is TGTGCCATCAGTGCCCGGGACTATTCACCCCTCCACTTT.

This clone has a handful of counts. The rearrangement uses TRBV28 and TRBJ2-7, with D hard to call. CDR3 size: 13 residues. With 2 bases removed from V and 1 base from J, the gap between germline ends came to 6 bases. CDR1 MDHEN and CDR2 SYDVKM come from the germline V gene. For the CDR3, the DNA is TGTGCCAGCAGTTTACCGGGTTCCTACGAGCAGTACTTC. It translates to CASSLPGSYEQYF. Combining the CDR3 with reference TRBV28 and TRBJ2-7 gives the whole variable domain DVKVTQSSRYLVKRTGEKVFLECVQDMDHENMFWYRQDPGLGLRLIYFSYDVKMKEKGDIPEGYSVSREKKERFSLILESASTNQTSMYLCASSLPGSYEQYFGPGTRLTVT.

The gene calls are TRBV4-2 and TRBJ2-3, with 16 bases lining up with TRBD2. The length of the CDR3 is 17 residues. The V segment lost 3 bases and the J segment 5 bases; nucleotides outside the gene matches: 5. Germline V gene data show CDR1 as LGHNA and CDR2 as YNFKEQ. CDR3 coding DNA: TGTGCCAGCAGCCAGGGACTAGCGGGAGGGCTGGTAGATACGCAGTATTTT. Translating gives CASSQGLAGGLVDTQYF.

The chain couples TRBV10-3 to TRBJ2-1; 14 nucleotides line up with TRBD2. Losses at the gene ends were 0 bases for V and 6 bases for J; bases not matched to a gene: 4. CDR3 length: 17 residues. Germline CDR1 is ENHRY and CDR2 is SYGVKD. CDR3 DNA sequence: TGTGCCATCAGTGAGTCGGTAGGGACTAGCGGGAGCAATGAGCAGTTCTTC. Translation gives CAISESVGTSGSNEQFF.

The V gene is TRBV27, the J gene TRBJ1-5; the D is unclear. The CDR3 runs 15 residues. Trimming removed 5 bases from V and 5 bases from J, with 16 bases in between. The germline CDR1 and CDR2 sequences are MNHEY and SMNVEV (reference sequence). This chain's CDR3 is CASSPTVVIDQPQHF. DNA of the CDR3: TGTGCCAGCAGTCCCACGGTGGTTATCGATCAGCCCCAGCATTTT.

The chain is built from TRBV11-2 and TRBJ1-3; the match to TRBD1 covers 7 bases. V dropped 7 bases and J dropped 4; count of bases not matched to a gene: 10. This CDR3 region has 15 residues. Germline CDR1 reads SGHAT; CDR2 reads FQNNGV. In DNA form, the CDR3 reads TGTGCCAGCACCAGGGGGGACCAGGGGGGAAACACCATATATTTT. Protein product: CASTRGDQGGNTIYF.

This clone turned up a few times. V usage is TRBV3-1 (or the pseudogene TRBV3-2) and J usage is TRBJ1-2, with 9 nucleotides matching TRBD1. The CDR3 totals 16 residues. V was pared by 1 base and J by 2 bases, with 5 bases of the junction left unmatched. The germline V gene encodes CDR1 LGHDT and CDR2 YNNKEL (reference sequence). CDR3 nucleotides: TGTGCCAGCAGCCAAGGGACAGGGGCCCCAAACTATGGCTACACCTTC. Translated, it gives CASSQGTGAPNYGYTF.

V is TRBV28 and J is TRBJ1-3; 9 bases map to TRBD1. CDR3 length: 16 residues. CDR1 MDHEN and CDR2 SYDVKM come from the germline V gene. The V segment lost 4 bases and the J segment 0 bases; nucleotides outside the gene matches: 4. CDR3 protein: CASSSGQGVSGNTIYF. The CDR3 DNA sequence: TGTGCCAGCAGTTCGGGACAGGGAGTCTCTGGAAACACCATATATTTT.

The rearrangement links TRBV30 to TRBJ1-2; 7 nucleotides align to TRBD1. With V trimmed by 3 bases and J by 10 bases, 11 bases remained unmatched. Germline loops: CDR1 GTSNPN, CDR2 SVGIG (reference sequence). The CDR3 has 13 amino acids. The CDR3 region is CAWSGRQGMIYTF. As DNA, the CDR3 is TGTGCCTGGAGCGGAAGACAGGGTATGATCTACACCTTC.

The rearrangement links TRBV19 to TRBJ1-5; the D is unclear. Deletions cut 3 bases from V and 7 bases from J, with 19 bases between. CDR3 length equals 16 residues. Germline CDR1 and CDR2: LNHDA and SQIVND (reference sequence). In DNA, the CDR3 is TGTGCCAGTAGTATCCTGACAAGAGGGAACGGGCAGCCCCAGCATTTT. Amino acids: CASSILTRGNGQPQHF.

J is TRBJ2-7 and V is TRBV27, with 8 bases fitting TRBD1. The V and J ends lost 1 base and 3 bases, in that order; junction bases with no gene match: 17. Germline V CDR1 and CDR2: MNHEY, SMNVEV (reference sequence). CDR3 length: 19 residues. CDR3 sequence reads: CASSLLGFTPGQDVYEQYF. CDR3 in DNA: TGTGCCAGCAGTTTATTGGGATTCACGCCGGGACAGGATGTCTACGAGCAGTACTTC.

This clone was seen only a few times. The rearrangement joins TRBV7-9 to TRBJ2-7; the D is unclear. Trimming removed 4 bases at V and 0 bases at J, with 4 bases between. The CDR3 sequence is 12 residues long. The germline CDR1 and CDR2 sequences are SEHNR and FQNEAQ (reference sequence). The chain's CDR3 is CASSSSSYEQYF. The DNA for the CDR3 is TGTGCCAGCAGCTCTAGCTCCTACGAGCAGTACTTC.